The table lists the clone carrying this TCR beta chain with many counts. Researchers barred patients who had uncontrolled infection, other autoimmune disease, pregnancy or lactation. The entry originates in a study of T cells in Graves' hyperthyroidism and ophthalmopathy. Turning to the study itself: Peripheral blood was secured at the point of initial diagnosis, before any treatment.

Amplified regions were TCR beta CDR3 sequences from RNA transcripts. HTBI primers were the set used in a first-round RT-PCR of the TCR CDR3. TCRdb passed the multiplex PCR reads through MiXCR, listing each CDR3 protein once. This table has around 340,000 distinct CDR3 sequences, about 15% appearing once. Sequencing was performed on blood. The clonotype originates from a woman aged 30 to 39 with Graves' hyperthyroidism that later progressed to Graves' ophthalmopathy.

DNA of the CDR3: TGTGCCAGCAGCCAAAGGGGCTCGACGGAACCGGGTGGGAGTTTGAGCTACACCTTC. Protein product: CASSQRGSTEPGGSLSYTF. The V and J genes are TRBV3-1 and TRBJ1-2, with D possibly TRBD1 on 5 matching bases. Between the trimmed V and J ends, which lost 2 bases and 9 bases, there was a span of 31 bases. Germline CDR1 is LGHDT and CDR2 is YNNKEL (reference sequence). This CDR3 comprises 19 residues.